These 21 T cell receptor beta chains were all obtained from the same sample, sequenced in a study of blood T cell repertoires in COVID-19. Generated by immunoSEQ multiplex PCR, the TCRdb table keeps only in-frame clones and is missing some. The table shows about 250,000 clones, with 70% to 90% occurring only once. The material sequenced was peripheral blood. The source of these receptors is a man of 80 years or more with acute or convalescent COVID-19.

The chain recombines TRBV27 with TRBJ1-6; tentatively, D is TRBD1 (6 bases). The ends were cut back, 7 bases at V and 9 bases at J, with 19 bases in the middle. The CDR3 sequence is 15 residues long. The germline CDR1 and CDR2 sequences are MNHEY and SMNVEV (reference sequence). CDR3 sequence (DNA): TGTGCCAGCAAACCCTCGACAGGCTTTACTTCACCCCTCCACTTT. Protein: CASKPSTGFTSPLHF.

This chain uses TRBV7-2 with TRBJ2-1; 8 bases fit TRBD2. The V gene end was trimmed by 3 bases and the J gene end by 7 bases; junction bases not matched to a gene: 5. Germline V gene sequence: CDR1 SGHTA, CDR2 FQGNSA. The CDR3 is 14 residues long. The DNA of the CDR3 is TGTGCCAGCAGCTTTGCGGGGGGAGCGAATGAGCAGTTCTTC. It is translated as CASSFAGGANEQFF.

CDR3 sequence reads: CASSRALGGTEAFF. For the CDR3, the DNA is TGTGCCAGCAGTAGGGCTTTGGGGGGAACTGAAGCTTTCTTT. The chain joins TRBV6-5 to TRBJ1-1; D is perhaps TRBD1 (5 bases). The CDR3 is made up of 14 amino acids. Trimming left V 5 bases short and J 5 bases short, with 15 bases between. From germline, CDR1 is MNHEY and CDR2 SVGAGI.

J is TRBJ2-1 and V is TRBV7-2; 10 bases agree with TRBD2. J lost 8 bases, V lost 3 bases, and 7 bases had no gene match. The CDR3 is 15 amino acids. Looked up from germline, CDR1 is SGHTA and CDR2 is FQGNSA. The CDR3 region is CASSFTSGNLDEQFF. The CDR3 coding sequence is TGTGCCAGCAGCTTCACTAGCGGGAATTTGGATGAGCAGTTCTTC.

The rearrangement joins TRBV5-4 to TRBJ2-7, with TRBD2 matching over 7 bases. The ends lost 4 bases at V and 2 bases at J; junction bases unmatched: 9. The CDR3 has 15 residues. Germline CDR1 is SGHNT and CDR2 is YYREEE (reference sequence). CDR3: CASSRGLAETYEQYF. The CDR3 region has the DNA TGTGCCAGCAGCCGGGGCCTAGCGGAGACCTACGAGCAGTACTTC.

In nucleotides, the CDR3 is TGTGCCAGCAGTTACTCGGTCGGCAGGGGACAGCCCCAGCATTTT. Translating it yields CASSYSVGRGQPQHF. The chain joins TRBV6-7 to TRBJ1-5; D may be TRBD1 (6 bases). TRBV6-7 falls under the ORF class, with uncertain function. The CDR3 is 15 residues long. Trimming took off 0 bases at V and 7 bases at J, with 13 bases between the two ends.

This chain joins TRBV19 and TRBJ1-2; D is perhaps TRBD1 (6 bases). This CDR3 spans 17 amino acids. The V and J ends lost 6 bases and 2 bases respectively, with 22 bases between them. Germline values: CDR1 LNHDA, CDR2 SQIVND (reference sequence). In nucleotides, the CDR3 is TGTGCCAGTAGCCAACCTAATCAAGGACAGCCGAACTATGGCTACACCTTC. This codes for CASSQPNQGQPNYGYTF.

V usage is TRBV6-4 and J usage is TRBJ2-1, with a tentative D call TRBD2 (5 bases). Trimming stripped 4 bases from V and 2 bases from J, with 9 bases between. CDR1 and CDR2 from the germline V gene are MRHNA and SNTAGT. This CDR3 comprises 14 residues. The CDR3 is CASSASGTYNEQFF. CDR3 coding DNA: TGTGCCAGCAGTGCGAGCGGTACCTACAATGAGCAGTTCTTC.

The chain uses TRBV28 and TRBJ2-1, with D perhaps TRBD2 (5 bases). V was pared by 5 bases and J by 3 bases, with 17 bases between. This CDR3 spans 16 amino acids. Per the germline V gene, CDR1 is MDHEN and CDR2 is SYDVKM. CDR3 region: CASSAQVGSYYNEQFF. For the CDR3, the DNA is TGTGCCAGCAGTGCCCAAGTGGGGAGCTACTACAATGAGCAGTTCTTC.

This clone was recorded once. The CDR3 sequence: CASSERGLPGETQYF. In DNA form, the CDR3 reads TGTGCCAGCAGCGAGAGGGGACTACCCGGGGAGACCCAGTACTTC. The J gene is TRBJ2-5, the V gene TRBV25-1; 7 positions agree with TRBD2. Trimming removed 6 bases from V and 5 bases from J; junction bases left unmatched: 12. The germline gives CDR1 MGHDK, CDR2 SYGVNS. This CDR3 region has 15 residues. The variable domain in full, with the rest retrieved from reference TRBV25-1 and TRBJ2-5, is EADIYQTPRYLVIGTGKKITLECSQTMGHDKMYWYQQDPGMELHLIHYSYGVNSTEKGDLSSESTVSRIRTEHFPLTLESARPSHTSQYLCASSERGLPGETQYFGPGTRLLVL.

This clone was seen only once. The CDR3 coding sequence is TGTGCCAGCCGCCGAGACTATGGCTACACCTTC. Translation: CASRRDYGYTF. The chain couples TRBV7-2 to TRBJ1-2; no firm D call. This CDR3 is built from 11 residues. Trimming removed 8 bases at V and 3 bases at J, with 7 bases between. CDR1 SGHTA and CDR2 FQGNSA come from the germline V gene.

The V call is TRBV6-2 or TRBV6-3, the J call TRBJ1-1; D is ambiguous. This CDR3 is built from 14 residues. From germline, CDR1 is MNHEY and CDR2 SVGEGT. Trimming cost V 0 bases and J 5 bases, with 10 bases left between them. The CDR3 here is CASSYSGGRTEAFF. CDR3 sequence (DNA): TGTGCCAGCAGTTACTCGGGTGGCAGGACTGAAGCTTTCTTT.

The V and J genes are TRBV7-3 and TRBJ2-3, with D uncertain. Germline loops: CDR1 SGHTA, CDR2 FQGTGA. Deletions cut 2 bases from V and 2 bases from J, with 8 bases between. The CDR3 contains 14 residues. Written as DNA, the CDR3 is TGTGCCAGCAGCTTAGGTCTGGCCACAGATACGCAGTATTTT. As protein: CASSLGLATDTQYF.

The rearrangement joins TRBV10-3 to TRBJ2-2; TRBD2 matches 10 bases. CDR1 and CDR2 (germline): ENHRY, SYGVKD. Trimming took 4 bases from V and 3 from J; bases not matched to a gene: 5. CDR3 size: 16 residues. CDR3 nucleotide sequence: TGTGCCATCAGTGCAGCGGGGGGGCCGGACACCGGGGAGCTGTTTTTT. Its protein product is CAISAAGGPDTGELFF.

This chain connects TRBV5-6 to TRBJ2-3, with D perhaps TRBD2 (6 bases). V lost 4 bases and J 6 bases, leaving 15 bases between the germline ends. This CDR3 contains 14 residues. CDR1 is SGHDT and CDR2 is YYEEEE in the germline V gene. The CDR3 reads CASSPLVGGDTQYF. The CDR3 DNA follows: TGTGCCAGCAGCCCGTTAGTTGGGGGGGATACGCAGTATTTT.

The CDR3 nucleotides are TGTGCCAGCAGCCGGACTAGCGGGACCGGGGAGCTGTTTTTT. Its protein product is CASSRTSGTGELFF. This sequence joins TRBV3-1 (or the pseudogene TRBV3-2) and TRBJ2-2; the match to TRBD2 covers 11 bases. V lost 4 bases, J lost 5 bases, and 0 bases stayed unmatched. This CDR3 spans 14 amino acids. CDR1 LGHDT and CDR2 YNNKEL come from the germline V gene (reference sequence).

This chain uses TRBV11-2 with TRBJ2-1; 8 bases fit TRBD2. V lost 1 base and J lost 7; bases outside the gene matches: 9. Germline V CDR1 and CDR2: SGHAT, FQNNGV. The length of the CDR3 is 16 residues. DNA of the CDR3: TGTGCCAGCAGCTTAGGAACGGCGGGAGGATATAATGAGCAGTTCTTC. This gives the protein CASSLGTAGGYNEQFF.

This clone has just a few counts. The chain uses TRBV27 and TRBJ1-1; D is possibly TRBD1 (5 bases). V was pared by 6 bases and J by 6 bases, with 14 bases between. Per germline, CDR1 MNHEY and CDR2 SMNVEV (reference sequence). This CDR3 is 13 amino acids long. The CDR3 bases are TGTGCCAGCAGAAGGCAGGGTTTCCCTGAAGCTTTCTTT. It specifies CASRRQGFPEAFF.

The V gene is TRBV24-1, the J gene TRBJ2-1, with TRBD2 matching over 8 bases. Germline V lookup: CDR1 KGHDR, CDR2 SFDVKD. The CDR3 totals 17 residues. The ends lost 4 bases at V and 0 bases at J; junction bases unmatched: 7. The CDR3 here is CATSDSTSAYSYNEQFF. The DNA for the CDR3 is TGTGCCACCAGTGACTCGACTAGCGCGTACTCCTACAATGAGCAGTTCTTC.

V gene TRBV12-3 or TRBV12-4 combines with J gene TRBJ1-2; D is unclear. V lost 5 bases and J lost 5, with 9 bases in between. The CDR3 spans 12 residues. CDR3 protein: CASSPAIYGYTF. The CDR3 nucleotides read TGTGCCAGCAGTCCCGCGATTTATGGCTACACCTTC.

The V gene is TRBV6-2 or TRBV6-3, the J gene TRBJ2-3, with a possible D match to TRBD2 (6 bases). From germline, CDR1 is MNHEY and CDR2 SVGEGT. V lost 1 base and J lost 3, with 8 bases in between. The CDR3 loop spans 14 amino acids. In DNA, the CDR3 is TGTGCCAGCAGTTACTTACTAGCAACAGATACGCAGTATTTT. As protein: CASSYLLATDTQYF.